This T cell receptor (beta chain) was captured by sequencing in a study of T cells in localized non-small cell lung cancer. V dropped 4 bases and J dropped 0 bases, with 10 bases sitting between them. CDR3 length: 16 amino acids. The V gene's germline CDR1 is LNHDA and CDR2 SQIVND (reference sequence). Here immunoSEQ multiplex PCR was the method, and the copy in TCRdb shows in-frame clones only, minus some. The table records roughly 2,200 clones, around 23% of them present only once. The receptor was derived from a man between 35 and 75 years old with stage III lung adenocarcinoma. Sample: lung tumor tissue, taken before any cancer treatment. The gene calls are TRBV19 and TRBJ2-6; no clear D. The CDR3 protein is CASSTNWFSGANVLTF. CDR3 bases: TGTGCCAGTAGTACAAATTGGTTCTCTGGGGCCAACGTCCTGACTTTC.